The present TCR beta chain was sequenced within a study of blood T cell repertoires in COVID-19. Clones were sequenced by immunoSEQ multiplex PCR, and TCRdb holds only the in-frame ones, with some missing. The sample holds 110,000 to 150,000 clones; about four fifths are singletons and the top ten take around 13%. V lost 5 bases, J lost 2 bases, and 4 bases stayed unmatched. The CDR3 length is 15 residues. The V gene's germline CDR1 is MDHEN and CDR2 SYDVKM. This clone came up once. This clonotype was obtained from an elderly man with acute or convalescent COVID-19. The material sequenced was peripheral blood. The chain recombines TRBV28 with TRBJ1-5; 9 nucleotides line up with TRBD1. The CDR3 DNA reads as TGTGCCAGCAGTAGGCGGACAGGGGGCAATCAGCCCCAGCATTTT. Translating gives CASSRRTGGNQPQHF. Supplemented by reference TRBV28 and TRBJ1-5, the full variable domain reads DVKVTQSSRYLVKRTGEKVFLECVQDMDHENMFWYRQDPGLGLRLIYFSYDVKMKEKGDIPEGYSVSREKKERFSLILESASTNQTSMYLCASSRRTGGNQPQHFGDGTRLSIL.